This T cell receptor (beta chain) was captured by sequencing in a study of blood T cells in healthy people across ages. General observations from the study: Estimated diversity that came from one million T cells was considered an underestimate.

Germline CDR1 is DFQATT and CDR2 is SNEGSKA (reference sequence). V was clipped by 5 bases and J by 1 base, with 13 bases between them. The CDR3 has 14 amino acids. Together with a sample-barcoded 5' primer, a J-beta primer mix was included in a second PCR lasting about 7 to 12 cycles. Each CDR3 protein gets one entry after TCRdb re-called the 5' RACE reads with MiXCR. The table records approximately 960,000 distinct CDR3 sequences, around 29% of them present only once. Worth noting for this clonotype: Its antigen is not known.

These data were likewise used in another study, on T cells of mothers and their children.

The sequencing sample was made of blood. The chain has TRBV20-1 and TRBJ2-3, with D perhaps matching TRBD1 or TRBD2 (5 bases each). This TCR came from a woman between 40 and 50 years old in good health. CDR3 in amino acids: CSALRDARTDTQYF. CDR3 in DNA: TGCAGTGCTCTCCGGGACGCCCGCACAGATACGCAGTATTTT.